This TCR beta chain was captured by sequencing in a study of OX40 agonist ivuxolimab in advanced cancers. Overall study: Hepatocellular carcinoma, melanoma, renal cell or head and neck cancer affected the dose-escalation patients. Age averaged around 58 years (range roughly 20 to 90), and around 87% were male.

Produced via immunoSEQ multiplex PCR; TCRdb's table is partial and in-frame only. The data show tens of thousands of clones, approximately 90% seen once. V shed 4 bases and J 4 bases; nucleotides not matched to a gene: 6. Germline-derived CDR1 and CDR2 are SGHTA and FQGNSA. The CDR3 length is 15 residues. V usage is TRBV7-2 and J usage is TRBJ2-2; TRBD2 agrees at 7 bases. The specimen was CD4+ or CD8+ T cells sorted from blood, collected in a trial of the OX40 agonist ivuxolimab. The source of this sequence is an adult with an advanced solid tumor such as melanoma, head and neck, liver or kidney cancer. This chain's CDR3 is CASSSGLGTTGELFF. The CDR3 region has the DNA TGTGCCAGCAGCTCCGGACTAGGGACCACCGGGGAGCTGTTTTTT.